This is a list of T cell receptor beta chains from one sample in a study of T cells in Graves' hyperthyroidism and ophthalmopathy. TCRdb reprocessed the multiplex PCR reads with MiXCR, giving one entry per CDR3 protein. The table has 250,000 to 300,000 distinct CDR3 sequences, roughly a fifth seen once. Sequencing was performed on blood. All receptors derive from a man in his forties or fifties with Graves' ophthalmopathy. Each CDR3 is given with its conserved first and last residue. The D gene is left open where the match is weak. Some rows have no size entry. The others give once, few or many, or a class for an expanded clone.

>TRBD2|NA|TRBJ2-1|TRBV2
TGTGCCAGCACCGATCCCCAGGGACTAGCGGGAGGGCGGAGCTCCTACAATGGGCAGTTCTTC
CASTDPQGLAGGRSSYNGQFF
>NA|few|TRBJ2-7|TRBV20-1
TGCAGTGCTCAAGAGGGGGGGGGAGGGGCCTACGAGCAGTACTTC
CSAQEGGGGAYEQYF
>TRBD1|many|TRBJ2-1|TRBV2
TGTGCCAGCAGCGTGACAGGGGAGAATGAGCAGTTCTTC
CASSVTGENEQFF
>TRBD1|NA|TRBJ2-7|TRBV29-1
TGCAGCGTGCGGACAGGGTCCCACGAGCAGTACTTC
CSVRTGSHEQYF
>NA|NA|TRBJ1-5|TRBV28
TGTGCCAGCATGGTTGGCAATCAGCCCCAGCATTTT
CASMVGNQPQHF
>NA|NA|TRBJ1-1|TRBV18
TGTGCCAGCTCAACGGGCCGGGATGAAGCTTTCTTT
CASSTGRDEAFF
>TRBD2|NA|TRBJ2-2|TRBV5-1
TGCGCCAGCAGCGGTAAAGCGGGACTACCCACTGCGAACACCGGGGAGCTGTTTTTT
CASSGKAGLPTANTGELFF
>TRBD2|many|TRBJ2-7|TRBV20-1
TGCAGTGCTAGGTGGGAGGGGAGCTACGAGCAGTACTTC
CSARWEGSYEQYF
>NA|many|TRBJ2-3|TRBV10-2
TGCGCCAGCAGTGCACAGGCTAGCACAGATACGCAGTATTTT
CASSAQASTDTQYF
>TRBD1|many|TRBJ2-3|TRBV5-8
TGTGCCAGCAGCTTAAGGGGGCAAAGCACAGATACGCAGTATTTT
CASSLRGQSTDTQYF
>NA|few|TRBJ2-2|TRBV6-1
TGTGCCAGCACCAAGGCGGCAGGGGCGTACACCGGGGAGCTGTTTTTT
CASTKAAGAYTGELFF
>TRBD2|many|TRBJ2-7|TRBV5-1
TGCGCCAGCAGCTTGGAGAGTAGCGGGAGAGGCTACGAGCAGTACTTC
CASSLESSGRGYEQYF
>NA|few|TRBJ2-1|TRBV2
TGTGCCAGCAGGGCCGGGACGCAAAGCTCCTACAATGAGCAGTTCTTC
CASRAGTQSSYNEQFF
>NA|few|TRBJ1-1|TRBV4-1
TGCGCCAGCAGCCCCTCCGGCGGGGGACCGGTGAACACTGAAGCTTTCTTT
CASSPSGGGPVNTEAFF
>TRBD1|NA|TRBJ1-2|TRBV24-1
TGTGCCACCAGTGGAGGCCGGGACAGGGACTATGGCTACACCTTC
CATSGGRDRDYGYTF
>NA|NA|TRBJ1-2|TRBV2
TGTGCCAGCAGTGAGAGGACAAGGGGCCGTGGCTACACCTTC
CASSERTRGRGYTF
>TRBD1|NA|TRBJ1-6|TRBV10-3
TGTGCCATCCGACAGGGGGAATACAATTCACCCCTCCACTTT
CAIRQGEYNSPLHF
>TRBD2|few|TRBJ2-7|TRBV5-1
TGCGCCAGCAGCTTGACGCTAAGGACTAGCGGGGCCCACGAGCAGTACTTC
CASSLTLRTSGAHEQYF
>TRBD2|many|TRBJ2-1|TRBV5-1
TGCGCCAGCAGCTTTACTAGCGGTTCCGCGGGGAATGAGCAGTTCTTC
CASSFTSGSAGNEQFF
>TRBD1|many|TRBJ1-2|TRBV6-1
TGTGCCAGCAGTATCGACAGGGTGGCCTATGGCTACACCTTC
CASSIDRVAYGYTF
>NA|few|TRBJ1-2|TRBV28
TGTGCCAGCAGTCCCCTATGGGGCTATGGCTACACCTTC
CASSPLWGYGYTF
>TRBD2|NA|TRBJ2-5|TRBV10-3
TGTGCCACCAGTGACCCGGGACTAGCGGGAGGCGAGACCCAGTACTTC
CATSDPGLAGGETQYF
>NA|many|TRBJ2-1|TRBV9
TGTGCCAGCAGCGTAAACCCTCAGGCACAAGAGCAGTTCTTC
CASSVNPQAQEQFF
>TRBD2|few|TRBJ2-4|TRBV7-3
TGTGCCAGCAGGGAGGCGGGAGGGCCCAAAAACATTCAGTACTTC
CASREAGGPKNIQYF
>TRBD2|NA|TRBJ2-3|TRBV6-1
TGTGCCAGCAGTGAAATTACTAGCGGGAGGGAGAAGTCGCAGTATTTT
CASSEITSGREKSQYF
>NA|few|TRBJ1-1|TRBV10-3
TGTGCCATCAGTGACAGGAGGAACACTGAAGCTTTCTTT
CAISDRRNTEAFF
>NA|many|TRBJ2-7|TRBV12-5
TGTGCTAGTGGTTTGGGCCGGGAGCAGTACTTC
CASGLGREQYF
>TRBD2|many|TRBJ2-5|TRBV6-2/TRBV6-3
TGTGCCAGCATTCCGACTAGCGGGATGGGGGAGACCCAGTACTTC
CASIPTSGMGETQYF
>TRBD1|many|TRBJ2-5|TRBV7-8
TGTGCCAGCAGCTTAGGGTCCGGGACAGGGAGGGAGACCCAGTACTTC
CASSLGSGTGRETQYF
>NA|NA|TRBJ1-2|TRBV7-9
TGTGCCAGCAGCTTTGGGGATATAGAGGGGTTTGGCTACACCTTC
CASSFGDIEGFGYTF
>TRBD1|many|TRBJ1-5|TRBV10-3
TGTGCCATCAGTGAGGGGCAGGGGGCGAATCAGCCCCAGCATTTT
CAISEGQGANQPQHF
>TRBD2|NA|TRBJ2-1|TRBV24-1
TGTGCCACCAGTGACCCGGGACTAGCGGGGACCGCATCGAATGAGCAGTTCTTC
CATSDPGLAGTASNEQFF
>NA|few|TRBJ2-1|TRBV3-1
TGTGCCAGCAGCCAAGAAGGGCACAGGTTAGCCTACAATGAGCAGTTCTTC
CASSQEGHRLAYNEQFF
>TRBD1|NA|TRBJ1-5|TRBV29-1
TGCAGCGTTGCCGTGACAGGGGAAAGCAATCAGCCCCAGCATTTT
CSVAVTGESNQPQHF
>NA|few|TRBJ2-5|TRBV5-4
TGTGCCAGCAGTGACAGGGCGGGGGAGACCCAGTACTTC
CASSDRAGETQYF
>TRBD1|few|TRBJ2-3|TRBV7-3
TGTGCCAGCAGCTCAGACAGGGGGCGCGACACAGATACGCAGTATTTT
CASSSDRGRDTDTQYF
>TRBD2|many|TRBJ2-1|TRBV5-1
TGCGCCAGCAGCTGGGGACTAGCGGGCTACAATGAGCAGTTCTTC
CASSWGLAGYNEQFF
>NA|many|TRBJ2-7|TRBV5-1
TGCGCCAGCAGCTTGGAACGGGTCTACGAGCAGTACTTC
CASSLERVYEQYF
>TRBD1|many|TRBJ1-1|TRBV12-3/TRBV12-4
TGTGCCAGCAGGCCAGGGGGCCCAGGGAACACTGAAGCTTTCTTT
CASRPGGPGNTEAFF
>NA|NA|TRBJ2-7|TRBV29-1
TGCAGCGTTGCGCAGGGCCCGTCGGTCGAGCAGTACTTC
CSVAQGPSVEQYF
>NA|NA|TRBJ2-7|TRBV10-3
TGTGCCATCAGTGACTCAACCGAGCAGTACTTC
CAISDSTEQYF
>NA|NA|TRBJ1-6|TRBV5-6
TGTGCCAGCAGCTTAACGCCGGGACCCCTCCACTTT
CASSLTPGPLHF
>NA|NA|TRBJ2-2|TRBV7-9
TGTGCCAGCAGCTTTACCCCCCCCGGGGAGCTGTTTTTT
CASSFTPPGELFF